Listed below are T cell receptor beta chains from one sample, sequenced in a study of cytomegalovirus exposure and HLA in healthy donors. Here immunoSEQ multiplex PCR was the method, and the copy in TCRdb shows in-frame clones only, minus some. The sample lists about 150,000 clones, 80% occurring once. The sequencing sample was made of PBMCs. The receptors come from a male donor in good health and CMV-seropositive. The CDR3 runs from the conserved cysteine through the conserved F or W. D genes are given only for firm matches. The size of a clone is reported for some rows only, either as once, few or many, or as a class for expanded clones.

abundance: -
v_gene: TRBV19
d_gene: TRBD1
j_gene: TRBJ1-3
CDR3nt: TGTGCCAGTAGTTCCCGGACAGGTCAAGGCACCATATATTTT
CDR3aa: CASSSRTGQGTIYF

abundance: -
v_gene: TRBV5-4
d_gene: -
j_gene: TRBJ2-2
CDR3nt: TGTGCCAGCAGCTTGCGTCGGGGATACTTTACCGGGGAGCTGTTTTTT
CDR3aa: CASSLRRGYFTGELFF

abundance: once
v_gene: TRBV5-6
d_gene: TRBD2
j_gene: TRBJ2-7
CDR3nt: TGTGCCAGCAGCTTCGGGACTAGTACCTACGAGCAGTACTTC
CDR3aa: CASSFGTSTYEQYF

abundance: -
v_gene: TRBV7-2
d_gene: TRBD1
j_gene: TRBJ2-7
CDR3nt: TGTGCCAGCAGCCCAAACGGACAGGGGGCCTCAGGGCAGTACTTC
CDR3aa: CASSPNGQGASGQYF

abundance: -
v_gene: TRBV27
d_gene: -
j_gene: TRBJ1-1
CDR3nt: TGTGCCAGCAGTGCCCGGGGGGGCCTACGCTCGAACACTGAAGCTTTCTTT
CDR3aa: CASSARGGLRSNTEAFF

abundance: -
v_gene: TRBV30
d_gene: -
j_gene: TRBJ2-7
CDR3nt: TGTGCCTGGAGTGACGGGTCCTACGAGCAGTACTTC
CDR3aa: CAWSDGSYEQYF

abundance: -
v_gene: TRBV14
d_gene: -
j_gene: TRBJ2-1
CDR3nt: TGTGCCAGCAGCCAAGGGCAAGTCCATGAGCAGTTCTTC
CDR3aa: CASSQGQVHEQFF

abundance: -
v_gene: TRBV6-5
d_gene: TRBD1
j_gene: TRBJ1-3
CDR3nt: TGTGCCAGCAGCCCTGGACAGGGTAAAGCAAACACCATATATTTT
CDR3aa: CASSPGQGKANTIYF

abundance: -
v_gene: TRBV6-4
d_gene: -
j_gene: TRBJ1-5
CDR3nt: TGTGCCAGCAGTGACAGCGGGGGTAGCAATCAGCCCCAGCATTTT
CDR3aa: CASSDSGGSNQPQHF

abundance: -
v_gene: TRBV19
d_gene: -
j_gene: TRBJ2-1
CDR3nt: TGTGCCAGTAGTACTCTCCACAATGAGCAGTTCTTC
CDR3aa: CASSTLHNEQFF

abundance: -
v_gene: TRBV11-3
d_gene: TRBD1
j_gene: TRBJ2-5
CDR3nt: TGTGCCAGCAGCTCCGACAGGGATGGGGAAGGGCAGTACTTC
CDR3aa: CASSSDRDGEGQYF

abundance: once
v_gene: TRBV27
d_gene: TRBD1
j_gene: TRBJ2-7
CDR3nt: TGTGCCAGCAGCCAGGACAGGGGAGGGTTTGAGCAGTACTTC
CDR3aa: CASSQDRGGFEQYF

abundance: -
v_gene: TRBV5-4
d_gene: -
j_gene: TRBJ2-7
CDR3nt: TGTGCCAGCAGCCGCCAGGGTAATTCCTACGAGCAGTACTTC
CDR3aa: CASSRQGNSYEQYF

abundance: few
v_gene: TRBV29-1
d_gene: -
j_gene: TRBJ1-1
CDR3nt: TGCAGCGTTTACACGGGTAACACTGAAGCTTTCTTT
CDR3aa: CSVYTGNTEAFF

abundance: -
v_gene: TRBV12-5
d_gene: TRBD2
j_gene: TRBJ2-7
CDR3nt: TGTGCTAGTGGGCAGGGACTAGCGGGAGAATACGAGCAGTACTTC
CDR3aa: CASGQGLAGEYEQYF

abundance: -
v_gene: TRBV9
d_gene: TRBD2
j_gene: TRBJ2-2
CDR3nt: TGTGCCAGCAGACGGGGACTAGCGGGTTTAGGCGCGAACACCGGGGAGCTGTTTTTT
CDR3aa: CASRRGLAGLGANTGELFF

abundance: -
v_gene: TRBV28
d_gene: -
j_gene: TRBJ1-1
CDR3nt: TGTGCCAGCAGTTTACTCTCGACAGTCCGGAACACTGAAGCTTTCTTT
CDR3aa: CASSLLSTVRNTEAFF

abundance: -
v_gene: TRBV6-4
d_gene: -
j_gene: TRBJ2-2
CDR3nt: TGTGCCAGCAGAGAAGACGGAGGGGCCGCCACCGGGGAGCTGTTTTTT
CDR3aa: CASREDGGAATGELFF

abundance: once
v_gene: TRBV30
d_gene: -
j_gene: TRBJ2-6
CDR3nt: TGTGCCTTCCGGGGAAGCGGAACGTTCTCTGGGGCCAACGTCCTGACTTTC
CDR3aa: CAFRGSGTFSGANVLTF

abundance: once
v_gene: TRBV7-3
d_gene: TRBD2
j_gene: TRBJ2-1
CDR3nt: TGTGCCAGCAGCACTAGCGGGAGGGCCAATGAGCAGTTCTTC
CDR3aa: CASSTSGRANEQFF

abundance: -
v_gene: TRBV5-1
d_gene: TRBD1
j_gene: TRBJ1-4
CDR3nt: TGCGCCAGCAGCTCCGCGGGACAGGGGAATGAAAAATTGTTTTTT
CDR3aa: CASSSAGQGNEKLFF

abundance: -
v_gene: TRBV7-9
d_gene: -
j_gene: TRBJ2-7
CDR3nt: TGTTCCAGCAGCCCTGCAGGGGTCTCCTACGAGCAGTACTTC
CDR3aa: CSSSPAGVSYEQYF

abundance: -
v_gene: TRBV5-1
d_gene: -
j_gene: TRBJ2-1
CDR3nt: TGCGCCAGCGCCGAGGGTAACCATGAGCAGTTCTTC
CDR3aa: CASAEGNHEQFF

abundance: -
v_gene: TRBV21-1
d_gene: -
j_gene: TRBJ1-2
CDR3nt: TGTGCCAGCAGCAACCGTAGTCGGACAGGGGGTAACTATGGCTACACCTTC
CDR3aa: CASSNRSRTGGNYGYTF

abundance: -
v_gene: TRBV5-1
d_gene: TRBD1
j_gene: TRBJ2-1
CDR3nt: TGCGCCAGCAGCTTGGTACAGGGGGCGCCAAGCGATGAGCAGTTCTTC
CDR3aa: CASSLVQGAPSDEQFF

abundance: -
v_gene: TRBV19
d_gene: TRBD2
j_gene: TRBJ2-2
CDR3nt: TGTGCCAGTAGTATGGTCCGGGGGGGGAGCACCGGGGAGCTGTTTTTT
CDR3aa: CASSMVRGGSTGELFF

abundance: few
v_gene: TRBV11-3
d_gene: -
j_gene: TRBJ2-7
CDR3nt: TGTGCCAGCAGCTTCTTCTTACAGGGTGCCGAGCAGTACTTC
CDR3aa: CASSFFLQGAEQYF

abundance: -
v_gene: TRBV28
d_gene: -
j_gene: TRBJ2-7
CDR3nt: TGTGCCAGCAGTACCGACTCCGGATACACCTACGAGCAGTACTTC
CDR3aa: CASSTDSGYTYEQYF

abundance: -
v_gene: TRBV30
d_gene: TRBD2
j_gene: TRBJ2-1
CDR3nt: TGTGCCTGGACCCATACTAGCGGGCCCTACAATGAGCAGTTCTTC
CDR3aa: CAWTHTSGPYNEQFF

abundance: -
v_gene: TRBV14
d_gene: TRBD2
j_gene: TRBJ2-1
CDR3nt: TGTGCCAGCAGCCGAGGACTAGCGATCTTTTCCTACAATGAGCAGTTCTTC
CDR3aa: CASSRGLAIFSYNEQFF

abundance: -
v_gene: TRBV7-3
d_gene: -
j_gene: TRBJ1-1
CDR3nt: TGTGCCAGCAGCTTATCAGGATCATACTTTTTGAACACTGAAGCTTTCTTT
CDR3aa: CASSLSGSYFLNTEAFF

abundance: -
v_gene: TRBV11-2
d_gene: -
j_gene: TRBJ2-5
CDR3nt: TGTGCCAGCAGCTTAGGTGGCGGGGAGATCCAGTACTTC
CDR3aa: CASSLGGGEIQYF